The entry that follows covers one T cell receptor beta chain sequence. No antigen is known for it. Base qualities are missing; no much larger clone stands one base away. This entry belongs to a study of preoperative IRX-2 immunotherapy in early breast cancer (dated by TCRdb to about 2019). The germline V gene encodes CDR1 LNHDA and CDR2 SQIVND (reference sequence). At the junction V is shortened by 3 bases and J by 9 bases, with 15 bases in between. The CDR3 has 14 amino acids, counting the end cysteine and phenylalanine. The DNA shown is the 42-base CDR3, in frame from base 1. To prepare the library, the immunoSEQ multiplex PCR assay was applied. Imported from immuneACCESS, the table was reduced by TCRdb to in-frame sequences with V and J called. These copies leave out some clones; in studies compared against another copy, an unresolved V gene accounts for under half, and the cause of the remainder is not known. Here the sample has approximately 98,000 clones; roughly 89% occur a single time. In total, the top ten clones hold about 1.9% of the sample.

The treatment or condition label of this sample denotes: preoperative locoregional IRX-2 cytokine immunotherapy. The samples were obtained from a phase Ib study that tested preoperative, locoregional IRX-2 cytokine immunotherapy designed to prime immune responses. Before surgery, IRX-2 was given to the donors, who were patients with early-stage breast cancer. The material sequenced was tumor tissue, taken after IRX-2 immunotherapy. The V gene is TRBV19 and the J gene is TRBJ2-1, with the D gene call left open. This clonotype originated in a human donor with breast cancer. The CDR3 protein: CASSIASAELEQFF. The nucleotide sequence is given as TGTGCCAGTAGTATTGCCTCTGCCGAGCTTGAGCAGTTCTTC.